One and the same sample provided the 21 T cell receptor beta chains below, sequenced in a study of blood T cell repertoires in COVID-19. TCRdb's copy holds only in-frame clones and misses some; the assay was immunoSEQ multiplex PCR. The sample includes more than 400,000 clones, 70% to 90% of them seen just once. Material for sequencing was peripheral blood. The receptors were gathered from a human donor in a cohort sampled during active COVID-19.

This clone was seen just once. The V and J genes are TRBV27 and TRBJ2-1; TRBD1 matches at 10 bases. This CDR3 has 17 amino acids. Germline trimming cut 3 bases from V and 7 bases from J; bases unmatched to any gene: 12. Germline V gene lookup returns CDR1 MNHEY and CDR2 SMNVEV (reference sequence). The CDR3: CASSFDRGQSRANEQFF. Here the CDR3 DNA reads TGTGCCAGCAGTTTTGACAGGGGGCAATCCCGAGCTAATGAGCAGTTCTTC.

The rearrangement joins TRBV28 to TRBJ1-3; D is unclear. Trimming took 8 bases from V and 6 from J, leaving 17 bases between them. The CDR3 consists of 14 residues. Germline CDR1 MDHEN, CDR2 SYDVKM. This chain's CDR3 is CASRGLLLVNTIYF. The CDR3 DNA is TGTGCCAGCCGAGGACTTCTACTAGTAAACACCATATATTTT.

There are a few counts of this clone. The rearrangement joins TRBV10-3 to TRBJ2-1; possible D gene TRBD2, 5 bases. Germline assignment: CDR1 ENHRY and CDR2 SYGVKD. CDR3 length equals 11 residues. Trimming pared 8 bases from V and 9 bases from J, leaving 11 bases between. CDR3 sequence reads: CAIGQSGEQFF. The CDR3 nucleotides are TGTGCCATCGGTCAGAGCGGTGAGCAGTTCTTC.

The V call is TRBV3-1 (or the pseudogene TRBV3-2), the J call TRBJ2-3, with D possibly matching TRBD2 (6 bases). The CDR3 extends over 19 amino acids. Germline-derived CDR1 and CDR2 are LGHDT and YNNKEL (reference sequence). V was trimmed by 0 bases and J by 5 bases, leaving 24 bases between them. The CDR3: CASSQDRGWGESEGDTQYF. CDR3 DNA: TGTGCCAGCAGCCAAGATCGGGGTTGGGGGGAGTCTGAGGGAGATACGCAGTATTTT.

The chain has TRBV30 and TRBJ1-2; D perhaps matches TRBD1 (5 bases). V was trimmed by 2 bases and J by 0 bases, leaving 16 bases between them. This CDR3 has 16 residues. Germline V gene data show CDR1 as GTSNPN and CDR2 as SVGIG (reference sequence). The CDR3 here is CAWSQGGMATNYGYTF. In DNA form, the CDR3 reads TGTGCCTGGAGTCAGGGAGGGATGGCGACTAACTATGGCTACACCTTC.

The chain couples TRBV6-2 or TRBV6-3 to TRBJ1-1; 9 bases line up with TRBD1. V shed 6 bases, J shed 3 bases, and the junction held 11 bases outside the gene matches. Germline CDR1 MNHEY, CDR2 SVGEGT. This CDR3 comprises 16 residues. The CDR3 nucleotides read TGTGCCAGCAGCCCACAGGGGGCCGGGGGACACACTGAAGCTTTCTTT. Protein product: CASSPQGAGGHTEAFF.

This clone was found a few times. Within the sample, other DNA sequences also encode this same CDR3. CDR3 amino acids: CASSAGSGNTIYF. CDR3 coding DNA: TGTGCCAGCAGCGCCGGCTCTGGAAACACCATATATTTT. The rearrangement joins TRBV11-3 to TRBJ1-3, with D unclear. Trimming stripped 5 bases from V and 0 bases from J, with 5 bases between. Germline CDR1 reads SGHNT; CDR2 reads YENEEA. The length of the CDR3 is 13 residues.

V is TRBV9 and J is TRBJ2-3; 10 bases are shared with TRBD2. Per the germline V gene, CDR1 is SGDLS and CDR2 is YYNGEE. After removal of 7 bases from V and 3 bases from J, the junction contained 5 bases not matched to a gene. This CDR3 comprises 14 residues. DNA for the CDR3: TGTGCCAGCCGACGGACTAGCGGAACAGATACGCAGTATTTT. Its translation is CASRRTSGTDTQYF.

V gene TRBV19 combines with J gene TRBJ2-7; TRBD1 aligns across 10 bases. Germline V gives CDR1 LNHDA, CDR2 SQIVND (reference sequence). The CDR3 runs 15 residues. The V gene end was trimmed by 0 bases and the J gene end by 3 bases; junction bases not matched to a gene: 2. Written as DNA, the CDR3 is TGTGCCAGTAGTATAGAGGGGACAGGGGTCTACGAGCAGTACTTC. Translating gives CASSIEGTGVYEQYF.

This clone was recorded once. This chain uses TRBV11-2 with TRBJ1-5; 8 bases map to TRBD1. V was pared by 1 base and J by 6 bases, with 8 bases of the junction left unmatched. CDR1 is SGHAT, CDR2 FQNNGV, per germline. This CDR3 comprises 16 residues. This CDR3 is CASSLGGTGSRQPQHF. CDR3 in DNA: TGTGCCAGCAGCTTAGGGGGGACAGGCTCCCGTCAGCCCCAGCATTTT.

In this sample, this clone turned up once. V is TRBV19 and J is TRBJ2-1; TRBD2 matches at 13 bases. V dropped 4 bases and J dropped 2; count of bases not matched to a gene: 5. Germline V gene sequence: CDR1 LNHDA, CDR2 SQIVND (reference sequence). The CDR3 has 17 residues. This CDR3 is CASSRTSGRATYNEQFF. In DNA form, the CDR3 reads TGTGCCAGTAGTAGAACTAGCGGGAGGGCCACCTACAATGAGCAGTTCTTC. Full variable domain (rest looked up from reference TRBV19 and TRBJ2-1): DGGITQSPKYLFRKEGQNVTLSCEQNLNHDAMYWYRQDPGQGLRLIYYSQIVNDFQKGDIAEGYSVSREKKESFPLTVTSAQKNPTAFYLCASSRTSGRATYNEQFFGPGTRLTVL.

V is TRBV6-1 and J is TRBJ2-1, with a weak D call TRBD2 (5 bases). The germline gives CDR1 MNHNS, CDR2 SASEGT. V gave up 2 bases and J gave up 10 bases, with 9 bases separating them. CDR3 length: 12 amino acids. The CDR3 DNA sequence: TGTGCCAGCAGTGAATGGGAGCCCGAGCAGTTCTTC. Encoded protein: CASSEWEPEQFF.

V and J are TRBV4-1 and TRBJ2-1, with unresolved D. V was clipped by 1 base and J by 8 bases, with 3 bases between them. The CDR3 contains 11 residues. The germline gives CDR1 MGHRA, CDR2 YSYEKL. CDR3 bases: TGCGCCAGCAGCCAAGGAGATGAGCAGTTCTTC. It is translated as CASSQGDEQFF.

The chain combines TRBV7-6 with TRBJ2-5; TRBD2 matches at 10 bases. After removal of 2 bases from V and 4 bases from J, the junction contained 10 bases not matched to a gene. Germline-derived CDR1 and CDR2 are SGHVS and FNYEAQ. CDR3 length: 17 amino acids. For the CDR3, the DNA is TGTGCCAGCAGCTTAAGGACTAGCGGAGGAGGGGGAGAGACCCAGTACTTC. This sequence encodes CASSLRTSGGGGETQYF.

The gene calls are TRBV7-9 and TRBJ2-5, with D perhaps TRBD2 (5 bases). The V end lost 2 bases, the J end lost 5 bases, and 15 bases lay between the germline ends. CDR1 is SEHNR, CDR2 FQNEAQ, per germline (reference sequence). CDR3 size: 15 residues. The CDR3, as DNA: TGTGCCAGCAGCTTAAGCGGAGGCCGAGGGGAGACCCAGTACTTC. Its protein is CASSLSGGRGETQYF.

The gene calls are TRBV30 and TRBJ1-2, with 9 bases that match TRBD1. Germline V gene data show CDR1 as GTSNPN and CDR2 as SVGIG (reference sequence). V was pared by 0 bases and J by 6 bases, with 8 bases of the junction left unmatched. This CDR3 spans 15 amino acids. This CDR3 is CAWSVVLRDRDGYTF. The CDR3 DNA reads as TGTGCCTGGAGTGTCGTTTTAAGGGACAGGGATGGCTACACCTTC.

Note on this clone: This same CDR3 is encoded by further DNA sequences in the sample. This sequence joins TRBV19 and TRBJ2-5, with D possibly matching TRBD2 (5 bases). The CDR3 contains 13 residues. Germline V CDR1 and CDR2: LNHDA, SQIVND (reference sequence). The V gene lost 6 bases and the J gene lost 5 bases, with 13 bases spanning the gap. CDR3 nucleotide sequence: TGTGCCAGTAGGGGCACGAGAGGGGAGACCCAGTACTTC. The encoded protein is CASRGTRGETQYF.

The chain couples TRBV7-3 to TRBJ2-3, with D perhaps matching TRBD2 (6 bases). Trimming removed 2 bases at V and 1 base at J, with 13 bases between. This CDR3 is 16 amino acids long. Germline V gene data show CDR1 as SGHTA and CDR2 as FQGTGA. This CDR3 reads CASSLVPGAGTDTQYF. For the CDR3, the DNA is TGTGCCAGCAGCTTAGTACCGGGAGCGGGCACAGATACGCAGTATTTT. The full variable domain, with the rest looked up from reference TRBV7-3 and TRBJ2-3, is GAGVSQTPSNKVTEKGKYVELRCDPISGHTALYWYRQSLGQGPEFLIYFQGTGAADDSGLPNDRFFAVRPEGSVSTLKIQRTERGDSAVYLCASSLVPGAGTDTQYFGPGTRLTVL.

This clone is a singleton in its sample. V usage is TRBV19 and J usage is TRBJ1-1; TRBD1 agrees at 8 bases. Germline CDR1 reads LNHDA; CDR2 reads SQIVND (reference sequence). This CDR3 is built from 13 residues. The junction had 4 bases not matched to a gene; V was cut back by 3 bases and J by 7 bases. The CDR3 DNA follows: TGTGCCAGTAGTATTCCCGACAGGGGTGAAGCTTTCTTT. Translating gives CASSIPDRGEAFF.

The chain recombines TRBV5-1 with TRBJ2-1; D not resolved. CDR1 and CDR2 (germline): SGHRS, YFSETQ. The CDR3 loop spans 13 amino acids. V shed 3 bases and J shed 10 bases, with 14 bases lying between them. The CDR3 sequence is CASSSQAGWEQFF. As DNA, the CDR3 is TGCGCCAGCAGCTCTCAAGCAGGATGGGAGCAGTTCTTC. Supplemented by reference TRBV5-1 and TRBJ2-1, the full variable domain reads KAGVTQTPRYLIKTRGQQVTLSCSPISGHRSVSWYQQTPGQGLQFLFEYFSETQRNKGNFPGRFSGRQFSNSRSEMNVSTLELGDSALYLCASSSQAGWEQFFGPGTRLTVL.

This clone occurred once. The CDR3 loop reads CASSEDRSYGYTF. The CDR3 DNA follows: TGTGCCAGCAGTGAAGACAGATCCTATGGCTACACCTTC. V gene TRBV6-1 combines with J gene TRBJ1-2; D gene unclear. The V gene lost 1 base and the J gene lost 4 bases, with 7 bases spanning the gap. This CDR3 spans 13 amino acids. The germline gives CDR1 MNHNS, CDR2 SASEGT.